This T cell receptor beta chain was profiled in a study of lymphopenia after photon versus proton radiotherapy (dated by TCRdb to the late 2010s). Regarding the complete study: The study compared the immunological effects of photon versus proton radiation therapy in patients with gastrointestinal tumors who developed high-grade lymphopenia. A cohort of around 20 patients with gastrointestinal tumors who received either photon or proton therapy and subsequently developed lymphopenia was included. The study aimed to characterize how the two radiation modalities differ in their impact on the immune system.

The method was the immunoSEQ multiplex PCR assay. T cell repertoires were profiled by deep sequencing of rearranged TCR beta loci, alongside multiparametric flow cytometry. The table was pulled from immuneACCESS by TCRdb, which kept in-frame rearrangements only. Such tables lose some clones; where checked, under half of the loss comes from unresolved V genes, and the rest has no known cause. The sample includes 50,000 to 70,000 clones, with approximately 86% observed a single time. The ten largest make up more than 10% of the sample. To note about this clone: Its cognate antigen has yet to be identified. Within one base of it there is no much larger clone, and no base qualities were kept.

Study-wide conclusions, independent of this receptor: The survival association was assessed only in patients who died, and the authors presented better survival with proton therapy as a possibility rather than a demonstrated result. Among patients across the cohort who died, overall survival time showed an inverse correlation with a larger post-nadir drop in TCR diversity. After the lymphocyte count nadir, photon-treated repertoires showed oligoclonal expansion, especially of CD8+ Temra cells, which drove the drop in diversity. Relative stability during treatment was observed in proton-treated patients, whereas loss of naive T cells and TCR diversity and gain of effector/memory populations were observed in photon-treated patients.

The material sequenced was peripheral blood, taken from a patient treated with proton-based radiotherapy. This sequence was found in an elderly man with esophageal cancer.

The CDR3 in this case is CASSQGGTGIYEQYF. The DNA is TGCGCCAGCAGCCAAGGAGGGACAGGAATATACGAGCAGTACTTC. The rearranged segments are TRBV4-3 and TRBJ2-7, with 8 middle bases fitting TRBD1. Trimming takes 1 base off V and 4 bases off J; junction bases not matched to a gene: 6. The CDR1 and CDR2 encoded by the germline V gene are LGHNA and YSLEER. Inclusive of the bounding cysteine and phenylalanine, the CDR3 is 15 residues long. Only CDR3 DNA is held: 45 bases, read in frame from base 1.